This TCR beta chain was obtained from a study of blood T cell repertoires in COVID-19 (dated by TCRdb to 2018 to 2020). Background on the whole study: The collaborator samples originated in the United States, Italy and Spain and spanned the acute and convalescent phases of COVID-19. The prospective study material was composed of cDNA or gDNA derived from T cells, B-cell-depleted T cells, or PBMCs. Deeply sampled blood TCRbeta repertoires from subjects exposed to, actively infected with, or recovered from COVID-19 were included in the dataset. The repertoires were made available in a free public database intended to serve as a resource for research on the immune response to SARS-CoV-2. The samples were drawn from two sources: the first 160 participants of the ongoing ImmuneRACE study, and 1,200 or so subjects contributed by 6 global collaborators. Nearly every sample came with metadata listing a de-identified subject ID, COVID-19 status, age in years and sex. Where available, HLA class I and class II types were obtained from metadata supplied by the sample provider rather than from assay-based typing.

TCRbeta CDR3 regions were amplified from genomic DNA by means of the immunoSEQ Assay, a bias-controlled multiplex PCR. Under the source paper's analysis protocol: Nucleated cell counts per sample were estimated from amplification of reference gene primers within the assay. To quantify the absolute abundance of each unique TCRbeta CDR3 rearrangement, sequence reads were collapsed and filtered. For each sample, productive Simpson clonality was calculated as the square root of Simpson's diversity index across productive rearrangements. TCRdb limited this immuneACCESS table to in-frame rearrangements with V and J called. A share of clones is missing; checked studies link under half to unresolved V genes, and the rest is unexplained. V, J and clone size derive from that table, while D and trimming were established from the DNA sequence. This sample has 25,000 to 30,000 clones in its table, and 68% of those were observed once. The leading ten clones occupy about 17% of the sample.

Whole blood was collected in K2EDTA tubes by collaborating institutions according to the institutions' own protocols. Collaborator samples were shipped for TCRbeta analysis as frozen whole blood, isolated PBMCs, or DNA extracted from either sample type. A remark on this clone: Its antigen is currently not known. Base qualities are not provided; no much larger clone lies one nucleotide away.

V lost 6 bases and J lost 5 bases; the stretch between them is 11 bases long. The CDR3 sequence holds 13 residues, the cysteine and phenylalanine included. Only the CDR3 DNA stays, 39 bases, in frame from base 1. CDR1 MNHEY and CDR2 SVGAGI are derived from the germline V gene. Summary of the overall study and its limitations: The amount of clinical and demographic metadata varied by source and participant and was provided uncurated.

The source is a human donor in a cohort sampled during active COVID-19. The chain is encoded by TRBV6-5 joined to TRBJ2-1, and possibly TRBD2, on 5 matching bases. The material sequenced was peripheral blood. CDR3 protein: CASSLTRNNEQFF. The DNA sequence is TGTGCCAGCAGCCTAACTAGGAACAATGAGCAGTTCTTC.